This entry concerns a single TCR beta chain. What it binds is unknown. This specimen belongs to a study of CD8+ T cells in alopecia areata. Study-wide background: Oral tofacitinib, 5 to 10 mg twice daily, was given in an open-label trial. Percent affected scalp area, the SALT score, rated treated patients' severity.

RNA was extracted and reverse transcribed into cDNA as the sequencing template. The protocol was immunoSEQ multiplex PCR, while the TCRdb copy is restricted to in-frame clones and leaves out a portion. The sample consists of around 100,000 clones, approximately 63% of them appearing once. Study results and limitations: It was lesional scalp, especially alopecia totalis/universalis, that showed higher clonality than normal scalp.

V lost 6 bases and J lost 8; bases outside the gene matches: 7. Per the germline V gene, CDR1 is MNHEY and CDR2 is SMNVEV (reference sequence). The CDR3 totals 13 residues. Stated treatment: oral pan-JAK inhibitor, 5-10 mg twice daily. Peripheral blood and lesional scalp punch biopsies were taken from alopecia areata patients. The chain is built from TRBV27 and TRBJ2-3; TRBD1 matches 8 bases. This TCR was sampled from a human donor with alopecia areata. This specimen was CD8+ T cells sorted from blood, taken between weeks 55 and 70, from a patient treated with tofacitinib. The CDR3 DNA reads as TGTGCCAGCAGACAGGGGGAATTACGTACGCAGTATTTT. Amino acid sequence: CASRQGELRTQYF.